Following are 13 T cell receptor beta chains from one sample sequenced in a study of blood T cell repertoires in COVID-19. The table came from immunoSEQ multiplex PCR; TCRdb's copy has only in-frame clones and leaves some out. The profile covers about 320,000 clones, with under 90% appearing a single time and 11% taken by the ten largest. The sample consisted of peripheral blood. Receptors originate from a woman in her twenties or thirties with COVID-19, enrolled during active disease.

With regard to this clone: Sequence at one end of the junction differs from germline and may be a read error. V is TRBV3-1 (or the pseudogene TRBV3-2) and J is TRBJ2-4; D is uncertain. Germline assignment: CDR1 LGHDT and CDR2 YNNKEL (reference sequence). CDR3 length: 14 amino acids. The CDR3 region is CAGSQDRSIGIQYF. For the CDR3, the DNA is TGTGCCGGCAGCCAAGATCGGTCAATTGGCATTCAGTACTTC.

V and J are TRBV2 and TRBJ2-1, with D perhaps matching TRBD2 (6 bases). CDR1 and CDR2 from the germline V gene are SNHLY and FYNNEI. V was clipped by 8 bases and J by 8 bases, with 10 bases between them. CDR3 length equals 11 residues. The CDR3 nucleotides read TGTGCCAGCCTGGAGGGCGATGAGCAGTTCTTC. Its protein product is CASLEGDEQFF.

The chain employs TRBV28 and TRBJ1-3, with a tentative D call TRBD1 (5 bases). The CDR3 runs 12 residues. V gave up 7 bases and J gave up 8 bases, with 12 bases separating them. CDR1 is MDHEN and CDR2 is SYDVKM in the germline V gene. CDR3 in DNA: TGTGCCAGCACTCCCAGGGAGGACACCATATATTTT. It translates to CASTPREDTIYF.

The V gene is TRBV5-4, the J gene TRBJ2-2, with 7 bases that match TRBD2. CDR3 length: 14 amino acids. V shed 5 bases and J 4 bases; nucleotides not matched to a gene: 5. Germline V gives CDR1 SGHNT, CDR2 YYREEE (reference sequence). The CDR3 DNA reads TGTGCCAGCAGGACGAGCGGGGTCACCGGGGAGCTGTTTTTT. Translating gives CASRTSGVTGELFF.

CDR3 protein: CASSPRGQGLQPQHF. The CDR3 DNA is TGTGCCAGCAGCCCCCGGGGACAGGGCCTTCAGCCCCAGCATTTT. The chain uses TRBV3-1 (or the pseudogene TRBV3-2) and TRBJ1-5; 9 nucleotides line up with TRBD1. Germline V gene data show CDR1 as LGHDT and CDR2 as YNNKEL (reference sequence). The CDR3 is 15 residues long. Trimming took 4 bases from V and 6 from J; bases not matched to a gene: 7.

The chain carries TRBV25-1 and TRBJ1-1, with 8 bases matching TRBD1. Trimming at V came to 10 bases and at J to 5 bases, leaving 9 bases not matched to a gene. In germline, CDR1 is MGHDK, CDR2 SYGVNS. This CDR3 contains 13 residues. The CDR3, as DNA: TGTGCCACCGCCGGGACAGGTGGGACTGAAGCTTTCTTT. This codes for CATAGTGGTEAFF.

V usage is TRBV5-1 and J usage is TRBJ1-2; perhaps TRBD1 as D (5 bases). Trimming stripped 6 bases from V and 6 bases from J, with 18 bases between. The CDR3 covers 14 residues. Germline CDR1 SGHRS, CDR2 YFSETQ. CDR3 in DNA: TGCGCCAGCACCGTCAGCGGAGGGGTAAATGGCTACACCTTC. Encoded protein: CASTVSGGVNGYTF.

This chain uses TRBV30 with TRBJ2-5; 7 bases are a match to TRBD1. The CDR3 sequence is 13 residues long. V lost 6 bases, J lost 5 bases, and 9 bases stayed unmatched. The germline V gene encodes CDR1 GTSNPN and CDR2 SVGIG (reference sequence). Written as DNA, the CDR3 is TGTGCCTGCCTCGACAGGGTCCGGGAGACCCAGTACTTC. It specifies CACLDRVRETQYF. Filled out from reference TRBV30 and TRBJ2-5, the complete variable domain reads SQTIHQWPATLVQPVGSPLSLECTVEGTSNPNLYWYRQAAGRGLQLLFYSVGIGQISSEVPQNLSASRPQDRQFILSSKKLLLSDSGFYLCACLDRVRETQYFGPGTRLLVL.

This chain uses TRBV2 with TRBJ2-3; TRBD2 matches at 9 bases. This CDR3 contains 17 residues. Germline CDR1 and CDR2: SNHLY and FYNNEI. Losses at the gene ends were 3 bases for V and 2 bases for J; bases not matched to a gene: 9. The CDR3 is CASSDGSSGDFTDTQYF. The DNA of the CDR3 is TGTGCCAGCAGTGATGGGTCTAGCGGGGACTTCACAGATACGCAGTATTTT.

The rearrangement uses TRBV11-2 and TRBJ1-2, with TRBD1 identical over 8 bases. This CDR3 is 14 amino acids long. Germline trimming cut 5 bases from V and 8 bases from J; bases unmatched to any gene: 10. The V gene's germline CDR1 is SGHAT and CDR2 FQNNGV. CDR3 nucleotides: TGTGCCAGCAGCCTCTCCAGGACAGGGATCGGCTACACCTTC. Its protein is CASSLSRTGIGYTF.

The V call is TRBV5-1, the J call TRBJ2-1; the D gene is possibly TRBD2 (5 bases). V lost 4 bases to trimming and J lost 7 bases, with 15 bases between them. CDR1 is SGHRS, CDR2 YFSETQ, per germline. The CDR3 covers 14 residues. The CDR3 reads CASSPDSTRNEQFF. The CDR3 region has the DNA TGCGCCAGCAGCCCGGACTCCACTCGGAATGAGCAGTTCTTC.

The chain recombines TRBV11-3 with TRBJ2-7, with TRBD1 matching 8 bases. CDR3 length: 14 amino acids. Germline V CDR1 and CDR2: SGHNT, YENEEA. The V and J ends lost 4 bases and 3 bases, in that order; junction bases with no gene match: 5. CDR3: CASSSTGGSYEQYF. For the CDR3, the DNA is TGTGCCAGCAGCTCCACAGGGGGGAGCTACGAGCAGTACTTC.

This chain uses TRBV24-1 with TRBJ2-2; D may be TRBD1 (6 bases). CDR3 size: 15 residues. From germline, CDR1 is KGHDR and CDR2 SFDVKD. V lost 7 bases to trimming and J lost 2 bases, with 13 bases between them. The CDR3 nucleotides read TGTGCCACCAGGACAGGCAATCCCAACACCGGGGAGCTGTTTTTT. As protein: CATRTGNPNTGELFF.